This T cell receptor (beta chain) derives from a study of T cells expressing NK-cell markers. The study, taken as a whole, reports: The leading position in the CD3+CD56-NKG2C+ fraction of a handful of donors also went to these clonotypes.

A remark on this clonotype: Its specificity is not known.

TCRdb reprocessed the 5' RACE reads and keeps a single row for each CDR3 protein, giving no DNA. Listed are some 150,000 distinct CDR3 sequences; roughly 12% falls within the top ten. Germline V lookup: CDR1 MNHEY, CDR2 SVGAGI. The CDR3 has 16 amino acids. This clonotype was sampled from a man aged 18 to 30 in good health. The chain has TRBV6-5 and TRBJ2-5; checking the TCRdb D call of TRBD2 is not possible without DNA. The sample was blood T cells: a sorted CD56 or NKG2C T cell subset, CD4+ or CD8+ T cells, or bulk PBMC T cells (not recorded which). CDR3 region: CASSYFEGGAAETQYF.